A single TCR beta chain is shown here with its context. Repertoires were generated with immunoSEQ multiplex PCR, while TCRdb's copy carries only in-frame clones and drops some. Among hundreds of thousands of clones listed, around 88% were seen once. The sample originates from a study of blood T cell repertoires in COVID-19. Per the germline V gene, CDR1 is KGHSY and CDR2 is FQNENV. Trimming at V came to 4 bases and at J to 0 bases, leaving 8 bases not matched to a gene. The CDR3 extends over 18 amino acids. This clonotype was obtained from a man aged 80 or over with acute or convalescent COVID-19. The material sequenced was peripheral blood. The genes are TRBV16 and TRBJ2-3; 12 bases match TRBD2. For the CDR3, the DNA is TGTGCCAGCAGCCGCCTGACTAGCGGGGGTCCTAGCACAGATACGCAGTATTTT. This translates into CASSRLTSGGPSTDTQYF.